The 28 T cell receptor beta chains reported below all come from one sample, sequenced in a study of siplizumab effects on memory and regulatory T cells (dated by TCRdb to the late 2010s). The receptor library was made with the immunoSEQ multiplex PCR assay. The table was pulled from immuneACCESS by TCRdb, which kept in-frame rearrangements only. Such tables lose some clones; where checked, under half of the loss comes from unresolved V genes, and the rest has no known cause. The sample data list 65,000 to 85,000 clones, and roughly 93% of these were observed just once. Roughly 5.2% of the sample is held by the ten biggest clonotypes. Material: CD8+ T cells sorted from blood. All receptors derive from a human donor in good health.

The chain combines TRBV29-1 with TRBJ2-1; no reliable D call. The CDR3 runs to 13 residues. V lost 3 bases, J lost 4 bases, and 10 bases lay in between. Germline CDR1 is SQVTM and CDR2 is ANQGSEA. This CDR3 reads CSVDIDTYNEQFF. In nucleotides, the CDR3 is TGCAGCGTTGACATAGACACTTACAATGAGCAGTTCTTC.

V gene TRBV5-5 combines with J gene TRBJ2-7, with 10 bases aligning to TRBD2. V was pared by 4 bases and J by 4 bases, with 8 bases of the junction left unmatched. The CDR3 has 15 amino acids. Germline V gives CDR1 SGHKS, CDR2 YYEKEE (reference sequence). Here the CDR3 reads CASSLLGSGGYEQYF. In nucleotides, the CDR3 is TGTGCCAGCAGCCTCCTCGGTAGCGGGGGGTACGAGCAGTACTTC.

CDR3 nucleotide sequence: TGTGCCAGTAGTATAGCGGGGGCCGGGGAGCTGTTTTTT. This gives the protein CASSIAGAGELFF. This chain joins TRBV19 and TRBJ2-2; D might be TRBD2 (6 bases). In germline, CDR1 is LNHDA, CDR2 SQIVND (reference sequence). Trimming removed 1 base from V and 6 bases from J, with 6 bases in between. The CDR3 is 13 amino acids.

The chain joins TRBV6-5 to TRBJ2-1, with D maybe TRBD2 (7 bases). The CDR3 contains 15 residues. Trimming shortened V by 3 bases and J by 4 bases, and 13 bases separated the two germline ends. Germline CDR1 is MNHEY and CDR2 is SVGAGI. The CDR3 loop reads CASSYSEGGYNEQFF. The CDR3 DNA reads TGTGCCAGCAGTTATTCGGAGGGGGGGTACAATGAGCAGTTCTTC.

The gene calls are TRBV4-1 and TRBJ1-3; D is unclear. Trimming stripped 1 base from V and 0 bases from J, with 10 bases between. Per the germline V gene, CDR1 is MGHRA and CDR2 is YSYEKL. The CDR3 runs to 16 residues. DNA of the CDR3: TGCGCCAGCAGCCAAGGAGCTGGGGTCTCTGGAAACACCATATATTTT. Amino acid sequence: CASSQGAGVSGNTIYF.

The chain is built from TRBV7-3 and TRBJ1-1; no definite D call. The CDR3 extends over 13 amino acids. Germline-derived CDR1 and CDR2 are SGHTA and FQGTGA. Trimming shortened V by 3 bases and J by 1 base, and 6 bases separated the two germline ends. CDR3 sequence reads: CASSFWENTEAFF. DNA of the CDR3: TGTGCCAGCAGCTTTTGGGAGAACACTGAAGCTTTCTTT.

The chain carries TRBV6-5 and TRBJ2-4; the match to TRBD1 covers 8 bases. Germline V CDR1 and CDR2: MNHEY, SVGAGI. The CDR3 totals 16 residues. The ends lost 4 bases at V and 0 bases at J; junction bases unmatched: 5. CDR3 amino acids: CASSSGQGIAKNIQYF. CDR3 bases: TGTGCCAGCAGTTCTGGACAGGGTATAGCCAAAAACATTCAGTACTTC.

The chain is built from TRBV6-5 and TRBJ1-4; no clear D gene. Trimming took off 2 bases at V and 5 bases at J, with 3 bases between the two ends. CDR3 length: 12 amino acids. Germline values: CDR1 MNHEY, CDR2 SVGAGI. This CDR3 reads CASSYGNEKLFF. CDR3 bases: TGTGCCAGCAGTTACGGAAATGAAAAACTGTTTTTT.

The chain couples TRBV4-3 to TRBJ2-3, with no clear D. There are 14 residues in the CDR3. CDR1 LGHNA and CDR2 YSLEER come from the germline V gene. The V end lost 5 bases, the J end lost 4 bases, and 13 bases lay between the germline ends. The CDR3 DNA reads TGCGCCAGCAGCGAGAGGAGTCTAGCAGATACGCAGTATTTT. It codes for CASSERSLADTQYF.

This chain connects TRBV6-1 to TRBJ2-7; 8 bases are shared with TRBD1. The trim removed 6 bases at V and 4 bases at J, leaving 5 bases unmatched. The V gene's germline CDR1 is MNHNS and CDR2 SASEGT. This CDR3 contains 13 residues. The CDR3 DNA sequence: TGTGCCAGCAGCCGGGACAGGACTTACGAGCAGTACTTC. Translated: CASSRDRTYEQYF.

With regard to this clone: Other DNA sequences in the same sample also yield this CDR3. CDR3 residues: CASSLGTDYEQYF. The CDR3 DNA reads as TGTGCCAGCAGTCTCGGGACAGACTACGAGCAGTACTTC. V usage is TRBV27 and J usage is TRBJ2-7, with 7 positions matching TRBD1. The CDR3 extends over 13 amino acids. Looked up from germline, CDR1 is MNHEY and CDR2 is SMNVEV (reference sequence). J lost 3 bases, V lost 5 bases, and 4 bases had no gene match.

The rearrangement joins TRBV9 to TRBJ1-4; D gene uncertain. The CDR3 loop spans 13 amino acids. Trimming cost V 0 bases and J 2 bases, with 2 bases left between them. Germline CDR1 and CDR2: SGDLS and YYNGEE. The CDR3: CASSVGTNEKLFF. Here the CDR3 DNA reads TGTGCCAGCAGCGTAGGGACTAATGAAAAACTGTTTTTT.

The gene calls are TRBV9 and TRBJ1-3, with TRBD1 matching 9 bases. Germline V lookup: CDR1 SGDLS, CDR2 YYNGEE. CDR3 length equals 16 residues. Trimming removed 4 bases from V and 3 bases from J; junction bases left unmatched: 8. The CDR3 DNA follows: TGTGCCAGCAGCCCGGGACAGGGTATGAGTGGAAACACCATATATTTT. It specifies CASSPGQGMSGNTIYF.

In nucleotides, the CDR3 is TGTGCCAGCAGCTCCGGGACAGATACGCAGTATTTT. Translating it yields CASSSGTDTQYF. The gene calls are TRBV7-9 and TRBJ2-3; D is undetermined. The V gene lost 4 bases and the J gene lost 3 bases, with 5 bases spanning the gap. The CDR3 has 12 residues. Germline-derived CDR1 and CDR2 are SEHNR and FQNEAQ (reference sequence).

This clone was seen once. V gene TRBV6-1 combines with J gene TRBJ1-4; TRBD1 might be the D (5 bases). This CDR3 region has 14 residues. V dropped 1 base and J dropped 7 bases, with 10 bases sitting between them. CDR1 and CDR2 from the germline V gene are MNHNS and SASEGT. The CDR3 region has the DNA TGTGCCAGCAGTGAAGAGGGGTTCGGTGAAAAACTGTTTTTT. Protein product: CASSEEGFGEKLFF.

The V and J genes are TRBV7-9 and TRBJ2-1; no firm D call. The V end was cut by 4 bases, the J end by 4 bases, with 17 bases between. CDR3 size: 16 residues. Germline V gene lookup returns CDR1 SEHNR and CDR2 FQNEAQ (reference sequence). CDR3 nucleotides: TGTGCCAGCAGCTCCCGGACCCGATCCCAATACAATGAGCAGTTCTTC. This encodes CASSSRTRSQYNEQFF.

This clone was detected once. The genes are TRBV5-6 and TRBJ1-2; maybe TRBD1 (6 bases). V lost 3 bases and J 4 bases, leaving 10 bases between the germline ends. The CDR3 covers 13 residues. Germline loops: CDR1 SGHDT, CDR2 YYEEEE. The CDR3 sequence is CASSSDSTYGYTF. CDR3 DNA: TGTGCCAGCAGCTCGGACAGCACCTATGGCTACACCTTC.

The chain has TRBV10-2 and TRBJ2-7; a weak D match, TRBD1 (6 bases). CDR1 WSHSY and CDR2 SAAADI come from the germline V gene. The V end lost 7 bases, the J end lost 2 bases, and 12 bases lay between the germline ends. The CDR3 is 13 residues long. As DNA, the CDR3 is TGCGCCAGCACCGGACAGAGAACCTACGAGCAGTACTTC. It translates to CASTGQRTYEQYF.

This chain joins TRBV11-1 and TRBJ2-2; TRBD2 matches at 8 bases. The CDR3 consists of 16 residues. The junction had 5 bases not matched to a gene; V was cut back by 1 base and J by 4 bases. Germline CDR1 SGHAT, CDR2 FQDESV (reference sequence). The CDR3 spells CASSLGLAGGTGELFF. In DNA, the CDR3 is TGTGCCAGCAGCTTAGGTCTAGCGGGCGGCACCGGGGAGCTGTTTTTT.

In its sample, this clone was seen a few times. The chain couples TRBV30 to TRBJ1-1; 9 bases match TRBD1. This CDR3 is built from 12 residues. With V trimmed by 5 bases and J by 8 bases, 6 bases remained unmatched. Germline V gene data show CDR1 as GTSNPN and CDR2 as SVGIG (reference sequence). The CDR3, as DNA: TGTGCCTGGGTACAGGGGGCCTTCGAAGCTTTCTTT. It translates to CAWVQGAFEAFF.

The gene calls are TRBV29-1 and TRBJ2-3; 11 bases map to TRBD2. The germline V gene encodes CDR1 SQVTM and CDR2 ANQGSEA. This CDR3 contains 14 residues. As DNA, the CDR3 is TGCAGTTGCTGGGCTAGCGGGGGGTCAGATACGCAGTATTTT. Translation gives CSCWASGGSDTQYF.

Comments on this clone: Other DNA sequences in this specimen translate into the identical CDR3. The gene calls are TRBV19 and TRBJ2-7; a weak D match, TRBD1 (5 bases). There are 13 residues in the CDR3. From germline, CDR1 is LNHDA and CDR2 SQIVND (reference sequence). V was cut by 1 base and J by 3 bases, with 7 bases left in between. The CDR3 region has the DNA TGTGCCAGTAGTATAGGTCAGGGCTACGAGCAGTACTTC. This gives the protein CASSIGQGYEQYF.

V usage is TRBV6-5 and J usage is TRBJ1-2, with 8 nucleotides matching TRBD1. V lost 6 bases to trimming and J lost 6 bases; unmatched junction nucleotides: 12. Per germline, CDR1 MNHEY and CDR2 SVGAGI. The CDR3 sequence is 15 residues long. CDR3 in amino acids: CASSKPGTGGDGYTF. The CDR3 nucleotides read TGTGCCAGCAGCAAACCCGGGACAGGAGGAGATGGCTACACCTTC.

This chain connects TRBV7-3 to TRBJ1-1, with D possibly being TRBD1 (6 bases). V was pared by 1 base and J by 5 bases, with 20 bases between. In germline, CDR1 is SGHTA, CDR2 FQGTGA. CDR3 length: 17 residues. As DNA, the CDR3 is TGTGCCAGCAGCTTAAACTCTGGGGGCGCGGGAGGAACTGAAGCTTTCTTT. Protein: CASSLNSGGAGGTEAFF.

The V call is TRBV6-1, the J call TRBJ2-1; 9 nucleotides align to TRBD2. Germline V gene lookup returns CDR1 MNHNS and CDR2 SASEGT. V lost 2 bases to trimming and J lost 10 bases; unmatched junction nucleotides: 0. The CDR3 contains 12 residues. The CDR3 DNA reads as TGTGCCAGCAGTGAACTAGCGGGGGAGCAGTTCTTC. This sequence encodes CASSELAGEQFF.

The chain recombines TRBV12-5 with TRBJ2-2; no firm D call. Germline loops: CDR1 LGHNT, CDR2 FRNRAP. V was clipped by 3 bases and J by 3 bases, with 11 bases between them. CDR3 length: 15 amino acids. CDR3 sequence (DNA): TGTGCTAGTGGTTTAGGCGCCTTATACACCGGGGAGCTGTTTTTT. Translated: CASGLGALYTGELFF. Drawing the rest from reference TRBV12-5 and TRBJ2-2, the complete variable domain is DARVTQTPRHKVTEMGQEVTMRCQPILGHNTVFWYRQTMMQGLELLAYFRNRAPLDDSGMPKDRFSAEMPDATLATLKIQPSEPRDSAVYFCASGLGALYTGELFFGEGSRLTVL.

This clone appeared once. CDR3 loop: CASSEAGQPSYEQYF. The CDR3 nucleotides are TGTGCCAGCAGTGAAGCCGGGCAGCCTTCCTACGAGCAGTACTTC. The chain is built from TRBV2 and TRBJ2-7; no definite D call. Trimming cost V 0 bases and J 1 base, with 10 bases left between them. The CDR3 contains 15 residues. Per the germline V gene, CDR1 is SNHLY and CDR2 is FYNNEI.

A few counts support this clone. The J gene is TRBJ2-7, the V gene TRBV2, with unresolved D. Trimming took off 2 bases at V and 1 base at J, with 3 bases between the two ends. The CDR3 covers 12 residues. Germline loops: CDR1 SNHLY, CDR2 FYNNEI. The CDR3 DNA sequence: TGTGCCAGCAGTGAACAGTCCTACGAGCAGTACTTC. Protein: CASSEQSYEQYF.